Below, one TCR beta chain is given with its context. The antigen remains undetermined. This sample is part of a study of T cells after yellow fever vaccination. Across the study: With SMART-Seq v4 Ultra Low Input, the fractions containing low cell numbers were prepared.

Study conclusions and caveats: There was a possibility that FACS-sorted repertoires contained abundant clonotypes contaminating from the bulk population.

This CDR3 region has 13 residues. Germline CDR1 SGHRS, CDR2 YFSETQ. V was clipped by 4 bases and J by 7 bases; unmatched bases: 4. Using its own MiXCR run on the 5' RACE reads, TCRdb lists one record per CDR3 protein. The sample lists around 600,000 distinct CDR3 sequences, roughly an eighth seen once, with under 15% in the top ten. The J gene is TRBJ2-1, the V gene TRBV5-1, with TRBD2 identical over 8 bases. Sequenced material: PBMCs, taken on the day of the yellow fever booster vaccination. The receptor was derived from a man aged 25 to 40 who received the YFV17D yellow fever vaccine. The CDR3: CASSHGRGNEQFF. The CDR3 DNA reads as TGCGCCAGCAGCCACGGGAGGGGAAATGAGCAGTTCTTC.